This TCR beta chain appears in the sequencing data of a study of T cell changes during pregnancy in multiple sclerosis. The table came from immunoSEQ multiplex PCR; TCRdb's copy has only in-frame clones and leaves some out. The sample includes under 95,000 clones, 92% of them seen just once. CDR1 and CDR2 (germline): ENHRY, SYGVKD. CDR3 length: 15 residues. V shed 3 bases and J 2 bases; nucleotides not matched to a gene: 3. This chain joins TRBV10-3 and TRBJ2-1; 8 nucleotides line up with TRBD2. This receptor was taken from a female donor with multiple sclerosis, enrolled in a pregnancy study. This material consisted of peripheral blood, taken in the second trimester of pregnancy. Here the CDR3 DNA reads TGTGCCATCAGTGACCCGGGACTAGCCTACAATGAGCAGTTCTTC. Protein sequence: CAISDPGLAYNEQFF.